The rows below give T cell receptor beta chains drawn from one sample of a study of Graves' ophthalmopathy and Graves' hyperthyroidism. A single record per CDR3 protein comes from TCRdb applying MiXCR to the multiplex PCR reads. This table has tens of thousands of distinct CDR3 sequences, around 50% appearing once. The sample taken for sequencing was peripheral blood. The source of these receptors is an adult man with Graves' ophthalmopathy. Each CDR3 is given with its conserved first and last residue. The order of the fields is D gene, J gene, clone size, V gene, CDR3 protein, CDR3 DNA. D genes are given only for firm matches. Clone size is stated in some rows and not others, as once, few, many or a class when expanded.

D: NA
J: TRBJ1-2
size: many
V: TRBV6-1
CDR3: CASSRGLDSVDYGYTF
DNA: TGTGCCAGCAGTCGCGGCCTAGATTCAGTAGACTATGGCTACACCTTC

D: TRBD2
J: TRBJ2-5
size: many
V: TRBV10-1
CDR3: CASSEGLAGNQETQYF
DNA: TGCGCCAGCAGTGAGGGACTAGCGGGAAATCAAGAGACCCAGTACTTC

D: TRBD2
J: TRBJ2-7
size: NA
V: TRBV20-1
CDR3: CSASSGRSYEQYF
DNA: TGCAGTGCTAGTAGCGGGAGGTCCTACGAGCAGTACTTC

D: NA
J: TRBJ2-1
size: once
V: TRBV20-1
CDR3: CSASQQDNEQFF
DNA: TGCAGTGCTAGTCAACAGGACAATGAGCAGTTCTTC

D: TRBD1
J: TRBJ2-7
size: NA
V: TRBV5-1
CDR3: CASSLFGRGTYEQYF
DNA: TGCGCCAGCAGCTTGTTCGGCAGGGGGACCTACGAGCAGTACTTC

D: NA
J: TRBJ2-7
size: many
V: TRBV2
CDR3: CASSEGGTYEQYF
DNA: TGTGCCAGCAGTGAAGGGGGGACCTACGAGCAGTACTTC

D: TRBD1
J: TRBJ2-5
size: few
V: TRBV6-5
CDR3: CASSPQGQGAETQYF
DNA: TGTGCCAGCAGCCCTCAAGGACAGGGGGCTGAGACCCAGTACTTC

D: NA
J: TRBJ2-5
size: NA
V: TRBV6-2/TRBV6-3
CDR3: CASSYEQGTQYF
DNA: TGTGCCAGCAGTTACGAACAAGGTACCCAGTACTTC

D: NA
J: TRBJ2-2
size: many
V: TRBV4-3
CDR3: CASSQGQGTGELFF
DNA: TGCGCCAGCAGCCAAGGTCAAGGAACCGGGGAGCTGTTTTTT

D: NA
J: TRBJ2-3
size: medium-sized
V: TRBV3-1
CDR3: CASSQSEGGTDTQYF
DNA: TGTGCCAGCAGCCAATCCGAGGGCGGAACAGATACGCAGTATTTT

D: NA
J: TRBJ1-1
size: NA
V: TRBV10-3
CDR3: CAIRRQANTEAFF
DNA: TGTGCCATCAGGCGGCAGGCGAACACTGAAGCTTTCTTT

D: NA
J: TRBJ2-3
size: once
V: TRBV12-2
CDR3: CASRWTGGRRTDTQYF
DNA: TGTGCAAGTCGCTGGACAGGGGGGAGAAGGACAGATACGCAGTATTTT

D: NA
J: TRBJ2-4
size: many
V: TRBV2
CDR3: CASSEAPQGWAKNIQYF
DNA: TGTGCCAGCAGTGAAGCTCCACAGGGTTGGGCCAAAAACATTCAGTACTTC

D: TRBD2
J: TRBJ2-1
size: many
V: TRBV7-2
CDR3: CASSLDSRGGRREQFF
DNA: TGTGCCAGCAGCTTAGATTCCCGGGGGGGCCGGAGGGAGCAGTTCTTC

D: NA
J: TRBJ2-2
size: many
V: TRBV11-2
CDR3: CASSLDKPAVLFF
DNA: TGTGCCAGCAGCTTAGATAAACCGGCCGTGCTGTTTTTT

D: NA
J: TRBJ1-2
size: NA
V: TRBV10-3
CDR3: CAIGRTDGYTF
DNA: TGTGCCATCGGACGGACAGATGGCTACACCTTC

D: NA
J: TRBJ1-6
size: NA
V: TRBV20-1
CDR3: CSAPKLQENSPLHF
DNA: TGCAGTGCACCCAAATTACAGGAAAATTCACCCCTCCACTTT

D: NA
J: TRBJ1-1
size: many
V: TRBV11-2
CDR3: CASSFTNTEAFF
DNA: TGTGCCAGCAGTTTCACTAACACTGAAGCTTTCTTT

D: TRBD2
J: TRBJ2-7
size: medium-sized
V: TRBV20-1
CDR3: CSAAGTRYEQYF
DNA: TGCAGTGCCGCCGGGACTAGGTACGAGCAGTACTTC